The 20 T cell receptor beta chains given below trace back to one sample, sequenced in a study of shared clonotypes between healthy human individuals. Clones were sequenced by immunoSEQ multiplex PCR, and TCRdb holds only the in-frame ones, with some missing. This table holds about 490,000 clones, around 80% found once. The sequenced sample consisted of PBMCs. The receptors were gathered from a middle-aged woman in good health. Some clones in this sample may be carry-over from other donors' samples.

The chain has TRBV14 and TRBJ1-1; the D gene is possibly TRBD1 (6 bases). The CDR3 sequence is 15 residues long. Germline V gene lookup returns CDR1 SGHDN and CDR2 FVKESK. V dropped 8 bases and J dropped 4 bases, with 20 bases sitting between them. The chain's CDR3 is CASGSYGTKFTEAFF. The CDR3, as DNA: TGTGCCAGCGGGTCTTACGGGACAAAGTTCACTGAAGCTTTCTTT.

Worth noting for this clone: It may be a read error: a sequence one base away is much more abundant. The chain recombines TRBV5-6 with TRBJ1-2; unclear D gene. Germline V gene sequence: CDR1 SGHDT, CDR2 YYEEEE. V was cut by 0 bases and J by 4 bases, with 4 bases left in between. The CDR3 has 12 residues. The CDR3 DNA reads as TGTGCCAGCAGCTTGGACAGCTATGGCTACACCTTC. It yields the protein CASSLDSYGYTF.

The gene calls are TRBV5-1 and TRBJ2-3; TRBD2 aligns across 7 bases. The germline V gene has CDR1 SGHRS and CDR2 YFSETQ. The CDR3 contains 16 residues. V lost 4 bases, J lost 4 bases, and 12 bases stayed unmatched. CDR3 bases: TGCGCCAGCAGCCCCGAGACTAGCCCGGGCCCAGATACGCAGTATTTT. As protein: CASSPETSPGPDTQYF.

V is TRBV5-1 and J is TRBJ2-3, with TRBD2 matching over 10 bases. Germline V gene data show CDR1 as SGHRS and CDR2 as YFSETQ. Trimming removed 4 bases from V and 1 base from J; junction bases left unmatched: 9. The CDR3 has 17 amino acids. The CDR3 nucleotides read TGCGCCAGCAGCCTCAGCTCTAGCGGGAGAGGCACAGATACGCAGTATTTT. This translates into CASSLSSSGRGTDTQYF.

This clone is a singleton in its sample. The chain links TRBV5-1 to TRBJ1-4; D uncertain. The V end was cut by 3 bases, the J end by 3 bases, with 9 bases between. Germline loops: CDR1 SGHRS, CDR2 YFSETQ. This CDR3 comprises 14 residues. CDR3: CASSWVSANEKLFF. CDR3 coding DNA: TGCGCCAGCAGCTGGGTCTCGGCTAATGAAAAACTGTTTTTT.

V gene TRBV6-1 combines with J gene TRBJ1-1, with 7 nucleotides matching TRBD1. CDR3 length equals 11 residues. Germline assignment: CDR1 MNHNS and CDR2 SASEGT. The V gene end was trimmed by 6 bases and the J gene end by 13 bases; junction bases not matched to a gene: 8. CDR3 coding DNA: TGTGCCAGCAGACAAGACAGGGCAGTTTTCTTT. Protein product: CASRQDRAVFF.

This clone was counted ten times or more. V usage is TRBV30 and J usage is TRBJ2-2, with TRBD1 matching over 8 bases. The CDR3 length is 15 residues. V lost 3 bases, J lost 3 bases, and 6 bases stayed unmatched. Germline V lookup: CDR1 GTSNPN, CDR2 SVGIG (reference sequence). CDR3 nucleotides: TGTGCCTGGAGCCTTTCGGACAGGGACACCGGGGAGCTGTTTTTT. Amino acid sequence: CAWSLSDRDTGELFF.

V is TRBV18 and J is TRBJ2-1, with 7 bases lining up with TRBD2. With V trimmed by 4 bases and J by 3 bases, 3 bases remained unmatched. The CDR3 extends over 14 amino acids. Germline V gene data show CDR1 as KGHSH and CDR2 as LQKENI. The CDR3 nucleotides read TGTGCCAGCTCACGGGAGGGGAGCTACAATGAGCAGTTCTTC. This sequence encodes CASSREGSYNEQFF.

J is TRBJ1-1 and V is TRBV19, with 7 positions matching TRBD1. CDR3 size: 13 residues. Germline assignment: CDR1 LNHDA and CDR2 SQIVND (reference sequence). The V segment lost 6 bases and the J segment 4 bases; nucleotides outside the gene matches: 5. Here the CDR3 reads CASSQGVSTEAFF. The DNA for the CDR3 is TGTGCCAGTAGCCAGGGGGTGAGCACTGAAGCTTTCTTT.

The gene calls are TRBV19 and TRBJ2-1; 7 bases match TRBD1. The CDR3 sequence is 14 residues long. CDR1 is LNHDA, CDR2 SQIVND, per germline (reference sequence). The V segment lost 5 bases and the J segment 0 bases; nucleotides outside the gene matches: 1. In DNA form, the CDR3 reads TGTGCCAGTAGTTACAGGGGCTCCTACAATGAGCAGTTCTTC. Its translation is CASSYRGSYNEQFF.

This clone has more than one count but fewer than ten. V and J are TRBV30 and TRBJ1-3, with 9 positions matching TRBD1. This CDR3 is built from 15 residues. The ends lost 4 bases at V and 2 bases at J; junction bases unmatched: 6. Germline V lookup: CDR1 GTSNPN, CDR2 SVGIG (reference sequence). Here the CDR3 DNA reads TGTGCCTGGAACCGGGACAGGGCAACTGGAAACACCATATATTTT. Its protein product is CAWNRDRATGNTIYF.

V gene TRBV11-2 combines with J gene TRBJ1-1; TRBD1 aligns across 7 bases. The CDR3 runs 15 residues. V was clipped by 8 bases and J by 5 bases; unmatched bases: 14. Germline V gene lookup returns CDR1 SGHAT and CDR2 FQNNGV. Here the CDR3 DNA reads TGTGCCAGCCGGTTACAGGGGTCCCCGTGGACTGAAGCTTTCTTT. It is translated as CASRLQGSPWTEAFF.

This clone was observed once. CDR3 in DNA: TGCAGCGTTGAAGAGGGTTTGCTTTTAGCTTTCTTT. Its translation: CSVEEGLLLAFF. The rearrangement joins TRBV29-1 to TRBJ1-1; no clear D gene. V was cut by 0 bases and J by 10 bases, with 12 bases left in between. The CDR3 extends over 12 amino acids. Looked up from germline, CDR1 is SQVTM and CDR2 is ANQGSEA.

This chain uses TRBV27 with TRBJ2-1; no reliable D call. The CDR3 extends over 15 amino acids. Germline CDR1 reads MNHEY; CDR2 reads SMNVEV (reference sequence). V shed 6 bases and J shed 0 bases, with 12 bases lying between them. CDR3 in amino acids: CASRLDGYSYNEQFF. Written as DNA, the CDR3 is TGTGCCAGCAGGCTGGACGGTTACTCCTACAATGAGCAGTTCTTC.

This rearrangement joins TRBV19 to TRBJ2-7; 9 bases align to TRBD1. The CDR3 spans 15 residues. Germline CDR1 reads LNHDA; CDR2 reads SQIVND (reference sequence). V shed 4 bases and J 3 bases; nucleotides not matched to a gene: 7. CDR3 nucleotide sequence: TGTGCCAGTAGTAGACCGGGACAGGGCAACTACGAGCAGTACTTC. Its translation is CASSRPGQGNYEQYF. Full variable domain (outside the CDR3, taken from reference TRBV19 and TRBJ2-7): DGGITQSPKYLFRKEGQNVTLSCEQNLNHDAMYWYRQDPGQGLRLIYYSQIVNDFQKGDIAEGYSVSREKKESFPLTVTSAQKNPTAFYLCASSRPGQGNYEQYFGPGTRLTVT.

This clone came up a few times. The genes are TRBV7-7 and TRBJ2-1; D is perhaps TRBD1 (6 bases). Germline lookup yields CDR1 SSHAT and CDR2 FNYEAQ (reference sequence). This CDR3 is built from 15 residues. Trimming cost V 5 bases and J 5 bases, with 16 bases left between them. This CDR3 reads CASSVSRDTNNEQFF. Here the CDR3 DNA reads TGTGCCAGCAGCGTCAGCCGGGACACAAACAATGAGCAGTTCTTC.

This rearrangement joins TRBV6-6 to TRBJ1-5; no clear D. Germline-derived CDR1 and CDR2 are MNHNY and SVGAGI (reference sequence). The CDR3 spans 14 residues. Trimming took off 9 bases at V and 2 bases at J, with 14 bases between the two ends. The CDR3 is CASSYAVRNQPQHF. CDR3 nucleotide sequence: TGTGCCAGTTCGTACGCCGTCCGCAATCAGCCCCAGCATTTT.

Only a few counts were recorded for this clone. Mismatch with germline at one junction end may stem from a read error. J is TRBJ1-1 and V is TRBV11-2, with D unresolved. Germline CDR1 SGHAT, CDR2 FQNNGV. CDR3 length equals 13 residues. This CDR3 is CASSQRENTESFF. CDR3 sequence (DNA): TGTGCCAGCAGTCAAAGGGAGAACACTGAATCTTTCTTT.

Only a few counts were recorded for this clone. The chain recombines TRBV2 with TRBJ2-3; possible D gene TRBD2, 5 bases. The CDR3 totals 14 residues. Germline V CDR1 and CDR2: SNHLY, FYNNEI. V gave up 5 bases and J gave up 5 bases, with 14 bases separating them. Here the CDR3 DNA reads TGTGCCAGCAGTAAGGTCCTTGAGGGAGATACGCAGTATTTT. Residues: CASSKVLEGDTQYF. Combining the CDR3 with reference TRBV2 and TRBJ2-3 gives the whole variable domain EPEVTQTPSHQVTQMGQEVILRCVPISNHLYFYWYRQILGQKVEFLVSFYNNEISEKSEIFDDQFSVERPDGSNFTLKIRSTKLEDSAMYFCASSKVLEGDTQYFGPGTRLTVL.

The chain couples TRBV2 to TRBJ2-1; possible D gene TRBD1, 5 bases. Between the trimmed V and J ends, which lost 6 bases and 4 bases, there was a span of 7 bases. Germline CDR1 SNHLY, CDR2 FYNNEI. The CDR3 covers 12 residues. The CDR3 is CASRGQYNEQFF. The CDR3 DNA follows: TGTGCCAGCAGGGGGCAGTACAATGAGCAGTTCTTC.